Sequencing of this TCR beta chain was carried out in a study of blood T cell repertoires in COVID-19. Study-wide background: The origin of the acute and convalescent COVID-19 samples was the United States, Italy and Spain. The cDNA or gDNA used as material had been derived from T cells, B-cell-depleted T cells, or PBMCs.

The CDR3 is 15 amino acids. V was clipped by 4 bases and J by 4 bases; unmatched bases: 3. Germline assignment: CDR1 MNHNY and CDR2 SVGAGI (reference sequence). In the authors' methods: It was from reference gene primer amplification that nucleated cell counts were estimated. The data were produced by immunoSEQ multiplex PCR, yet TCRdb's version contains in-frame clones alone and is incomplete. V, J and clone size are taken as reported in that table, and D and trimming were inferred from the DNA itself. The table includes about 180,000 clones, approximately 80% detected once. V usage is TRBV6-6 and J usage is TRBJ2-1; TRBD1 aligns across 11 bases. This TCR was sampled from a human donor in a cohort sampled during active COVID-19. Sequencing was carried out using peripheral blood. CDR3 sequence: CASSSGTGGYNEQFF. The CDR3 bases are TGTGCCAGCAGTTCCGGGACAGGGGGTTACAATGAGCAGTTCTTC.